This TCR beta chain emerged from a study of glioma-infiltrating T cells after dendritic cell vaccination. Across the whole study: Patients received autologous tumor lysate-pulsed dendritic cell vaccination between about 2003 and 2013.

Sequenced by immunoSEQ multiplex PCR; TCRdb stores in-frame clones only, minus some. The table has 55,000 to 75,000 clones, approximately 80% seen once. The CDR3 consists of 8 residues. Trimming cost V 7 bases and J 8 bases, with 2 bases left between them. Germline V gene lookup returns CDR1 LGHNA and CDR2 YNFKEQ. Study results and caveats: Complete blood and tumor specimen sets were limited to few patients.

The time point was: after dendritic cell vaccination, including at tumor progression/relapse. Only patients with spare fresh-frozen tumor and over two years of follow-up were included. As regards this clone: The antigen is not known.

The origin of this receptor is a human donor with glioblastoma. Material: blood, obtained after dendritic cell vaccination. This chain links TRBV4-2 with TRBJ1-2; D remains ambiguous. The CDR3 sequence is CASTGYTF. The CDR3 region has the DNA TGTGCCAGCACAGGCTACACCTTC.